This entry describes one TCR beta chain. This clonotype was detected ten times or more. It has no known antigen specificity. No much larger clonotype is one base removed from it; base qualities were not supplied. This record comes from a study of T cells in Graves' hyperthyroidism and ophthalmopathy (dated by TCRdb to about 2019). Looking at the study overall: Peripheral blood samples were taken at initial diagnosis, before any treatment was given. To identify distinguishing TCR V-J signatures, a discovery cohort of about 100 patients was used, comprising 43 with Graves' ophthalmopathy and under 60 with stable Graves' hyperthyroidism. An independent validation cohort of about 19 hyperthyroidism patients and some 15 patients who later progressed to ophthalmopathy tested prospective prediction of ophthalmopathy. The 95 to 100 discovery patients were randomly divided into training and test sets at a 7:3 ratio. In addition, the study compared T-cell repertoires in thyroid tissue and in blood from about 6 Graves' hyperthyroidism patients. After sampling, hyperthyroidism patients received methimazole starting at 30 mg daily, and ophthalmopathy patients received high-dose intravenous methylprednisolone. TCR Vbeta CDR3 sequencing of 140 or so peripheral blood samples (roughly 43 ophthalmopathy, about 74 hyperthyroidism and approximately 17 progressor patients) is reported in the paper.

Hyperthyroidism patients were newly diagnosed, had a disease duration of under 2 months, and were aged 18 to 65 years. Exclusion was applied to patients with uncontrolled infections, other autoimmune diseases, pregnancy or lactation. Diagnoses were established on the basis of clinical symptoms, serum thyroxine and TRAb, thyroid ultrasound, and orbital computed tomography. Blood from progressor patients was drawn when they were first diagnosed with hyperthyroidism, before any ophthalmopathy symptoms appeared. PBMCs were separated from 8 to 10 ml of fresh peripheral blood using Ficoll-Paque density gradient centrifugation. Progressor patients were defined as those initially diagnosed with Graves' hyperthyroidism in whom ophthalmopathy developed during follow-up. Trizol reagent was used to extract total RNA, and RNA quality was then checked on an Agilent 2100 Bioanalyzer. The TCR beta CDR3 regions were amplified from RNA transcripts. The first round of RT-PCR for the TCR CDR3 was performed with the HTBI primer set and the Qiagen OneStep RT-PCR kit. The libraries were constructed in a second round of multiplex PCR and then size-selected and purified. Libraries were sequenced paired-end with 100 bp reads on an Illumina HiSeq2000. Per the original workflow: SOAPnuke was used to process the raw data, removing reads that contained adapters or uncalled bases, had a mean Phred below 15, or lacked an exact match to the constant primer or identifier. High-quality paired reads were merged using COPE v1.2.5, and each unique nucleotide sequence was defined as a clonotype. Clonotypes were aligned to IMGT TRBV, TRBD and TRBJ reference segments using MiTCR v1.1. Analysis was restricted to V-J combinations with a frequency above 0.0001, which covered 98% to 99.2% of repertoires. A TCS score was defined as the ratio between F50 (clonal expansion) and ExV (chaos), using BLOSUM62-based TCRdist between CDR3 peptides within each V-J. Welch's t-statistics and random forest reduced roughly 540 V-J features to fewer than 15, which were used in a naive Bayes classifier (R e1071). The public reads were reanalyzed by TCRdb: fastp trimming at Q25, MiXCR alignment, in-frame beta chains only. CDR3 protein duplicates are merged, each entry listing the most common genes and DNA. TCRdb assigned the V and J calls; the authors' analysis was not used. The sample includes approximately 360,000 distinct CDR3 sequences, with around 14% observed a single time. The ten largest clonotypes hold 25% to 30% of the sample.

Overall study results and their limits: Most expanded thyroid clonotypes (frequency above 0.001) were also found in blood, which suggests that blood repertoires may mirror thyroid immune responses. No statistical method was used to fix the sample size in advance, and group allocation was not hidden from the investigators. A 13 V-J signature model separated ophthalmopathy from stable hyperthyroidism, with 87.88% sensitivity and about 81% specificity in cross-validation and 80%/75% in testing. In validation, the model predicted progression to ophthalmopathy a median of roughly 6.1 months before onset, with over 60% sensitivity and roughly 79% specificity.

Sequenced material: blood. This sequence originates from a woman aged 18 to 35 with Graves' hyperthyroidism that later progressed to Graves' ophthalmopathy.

The nucleotides are TGTGCCAGCAGTCCCGAGCGGGAGGGCCTGACAGATACGCAGTATTTT. Translated, it reads CASSPEREGLTDTQYF. The chain is encoded by TRBV28 joined to TRBJ2-3; TRBD2 aligns with 10 central bases. The germline V gene sets CDR1 to MDHEN and CDR2 to SYDVKM. Trimming accounts for 5 bases at V and 3 bases at J, while the number of junction bases matched to no gene is 8. The CDR3, cysteine through phenylalanine, is 16 amino acids long. Only the CDR3 DNA is retained, 48 bases long and in frame from the first base.